This T cell receptor beta chain was obtained from a study of OX40 agonist ivuxolimab in advanced cancers. V was shortened by 2 bases and J by 2 bases, with 10 bases between the two germline ends. The germline V gene has CDR1 ENHRY and CDR2 SYGVKD. The CDR3 spans 14 residues. Generated by immunoSEQ multiplex PCR, the TCRdb table keeps only in-frame clones and is missing some. The sample carries under 85,000 clones, 85% to 95% recorded once. Sequenced material: CD4+ or CD8+ T cells sorted from blood, taken in a trial of the OX40 agonist ivuxolimab. The TCR was taken from an adult with an advanced solid tumor such as melanoma, head and neck, liver or kidney cancer. The J gene is TRBJ2-7, the V gene TRBV10-3; maybe TRBD2 (5 bases). The CDR3 coding sequence is TGTGCCATCAGTGAGGGAGGTAGTCCCTACGAGCAGTACTTC. This translates into CAISEGGSPYEQYF.